This T cell receptor beta chain was identified in a study of Tregs in tolerant kidney transplant recipients. The study's findings and limits: Biological reproducibility was not directly addressed, but technical replication error appeared minimal. The small number of patients limits these findings pending further validation. The most relevant donor-specific Treg TCRbeta repertoire apparently came from expansion with activated donor B cells.

Unstimulated regulatory T cells (CD4+CD25+CD127-), CD4+CD25- non-regulatory cells, CD4 and CD8 cells were FACS-sorted from thawed PBMCs. Profiling relied on immunoSEQ multiplex PCR, and the TCRdb table lists in-frame clones only, not all of them. Of roughly 250,000 clones listed, roughly four fifths are singletons. In the case of this clone: Its antigen is undetermined.

V was pared by 0 bases and J by 0 bases, with 6 bases between. Germline V gives CDR1 LGHNA, CDR2 YSLEER. The CDR3 extends over 14 amino acids. Sequencing input: CD4+ T cells from blood. The genes are TRBV4-3 and TRBJ2-7; D not certain. The sequence was collected from a human donor in good health. CDR3 coding DNA: TGCGCCAGCAGCCAAGATTGGAGCTCCTACGAGCAGTACTTC. Translation gives CASSQDWSSYEQYF.